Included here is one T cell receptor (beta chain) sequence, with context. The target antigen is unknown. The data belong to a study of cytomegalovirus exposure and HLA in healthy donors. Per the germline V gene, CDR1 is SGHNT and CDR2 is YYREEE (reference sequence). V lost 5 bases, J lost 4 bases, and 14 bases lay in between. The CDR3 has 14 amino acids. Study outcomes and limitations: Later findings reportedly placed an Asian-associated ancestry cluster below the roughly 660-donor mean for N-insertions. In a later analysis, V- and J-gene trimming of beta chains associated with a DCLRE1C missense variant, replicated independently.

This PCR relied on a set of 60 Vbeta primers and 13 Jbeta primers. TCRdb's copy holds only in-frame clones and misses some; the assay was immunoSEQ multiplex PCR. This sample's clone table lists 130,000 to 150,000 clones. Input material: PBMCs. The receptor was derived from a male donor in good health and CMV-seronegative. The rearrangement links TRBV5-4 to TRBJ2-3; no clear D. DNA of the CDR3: TGTGCCAGCAGTACCCCAGGCGTGGCAGATACGCAGTATTTT. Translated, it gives CASSTPGVADTQYF.